Below are 8 T cell receptor beta chains sequenced from a single sample in a study of blood T cells in healthy people across ages. The use of a sample-barcoded 5' primer and a J-beta primer mix characterized a second PCR of about 7 to 12 cycles. TCRdb reanalysed the 5' RACE reads using MiXCR and keeps one entry per CDR3 protein. The sample records about 830,000 distinct CDR3 sequences, roughly 50% being singletons. What was sequenced was blood. The origin of the receptors is a man aged 25-45 years in good health.

The rearrangement joins TRBV7-2 to TRBJ1-2; tentatively, D is TRBD1 (6 bases). The CDR3 runs to 14 residues. Germline values: CDR1 SGHTA, CDR2 FQGNSA. V was shortened by 4 bases and J by 4 bases, with 13 bases between the two germline ends. The CDR3 nucleotides read TGTGCCAGCAGCTACCCAGGACAGACCTATGGCTACACCTTC. It codes for CASSYPGQTYGYTF.

The CDR3 coding sequence is TGCAGCGTTTGGTTGCAACTACAGCAGTTCTTC. It codes for CSVWLQLQQFF. This rearrangement joins TRBV29-1 to TRBJ2-1; D gene ambiguous. The CDR3 sequence is 11 residues long. Trimming pared 5 bases from V and 11 bases from J, leaving 13 bases between. CDR1 is SQVTM and CDR2 is ANQGSEA in the germline V gene.

The chain combines TRBV20-1 with TRBJ1-2; TRBD1 matches 10 bases. The CDR3 spans 14 residues. Germline V CDR1 and CDR2: DFQATT, SNEGSKA (reference sequence). With 5 bases clipped from V and 5 bases from J, the junction kept 8 bases outside the gene matches. CDR3: CSAYRDRGSYGYTF. The CDR3 DNA reads as TGCAGTGCTTACCGGGACAGGGGAAGTTATGGCTACACCTTC.

In this sample, this clonotype turned up a few times. The chain combines TRBV10-3 with TRBJ1-6, with no clear D. The length of the CDR3 is 13 residues. V was cut by 2 bases and J by 5 bases, with 4 bases left in between. CDR1 and CDR2 from the germline V gene are ENHRY and SYGVKD. CDR3 loop: CAISEGNNSPLHF. CDR3 DNA sequence: TGTGCCATCAGTGAGGGAAATAATTCACCCCTCCACTTT.

This clonotype was counted only a few times. The chain uses TRBV20-1 and TRBJ2-5; D is undetermined. This CDR3 has 13 amino acids. Trimming shortened V by 4 bases and J by 1 base, and 10 bases separated the two germline ends. Per the germline V gene, CDR1 is DFQATT and CDR2 is SNEGSKA (reference sequence). The CDR3 region has the DNA TGCAGTGCTATTCCAGACCTCCAAGAGACCCAGTACTTC. It specifies CSAIPDLQETQYF.

The V gene is TRBV20-1, the J gene TRBJ2-4; D might be TRBD1 (7 bases). The CDR3 has 14 amino acids. CDR1 and CDR2 from the germline V gene are DFQATT and SNEGSKA (reference sequence). V was pared by 3 bases and J by 3 bases, with 12 bases between. The CDR3 DNA reads TGCAGTGCTAGGGAGGGACAGAGCAAAAACATTCAGTACTTC. Translation: CSAREGQSKNIQYF.

This clonotype was picked up a small number of times. The rearrangement joins TRBV4-2 to TRBJ2-5; TRBD2 matches 11 bases. The V and J ends lost 0 bases and 0 bases, in that order; junction bases with no gene match: 6. In germline, CDR1 is LGHNA, CDR2 YNFKEQ. CDR3 length: 18 amino acids. The CDR3 spells CASSQEGTSGFYQETQYF. DNA for the CDR3: TGTGCCAGCAGCCAAGAGGGGACTAGCGGCTTCTACCAAGAGACCCAGTACTTC.

This clonotype was seen a few times. This chain joins TRBV6-2 or TRBV6-3 and TRBJ1-1; tentative D call: TRBD1 (5 bases). V shed 2 bases and J shed 4 bases, with 20 bases lying between them. The V gene's germline CDR1 is MNHEY and CDR2 SVGEGT. The CDR3 has 17 amino acids. Here the CDR3 DNA reads TGTGCCAGCAGTTACCATACCGGGACCGCCCTGGGCACTGAAGCTTTCTTT. Translated: CASSYHTGTALGTEAFF.